One sample yielded the 27 T cell receptor beta chains listed below, sequenced in a study of blood T cell repertoires in COVID-19. Clones were read by immunoSEQ multiplex PCR, and TCRdb kept only the in-frame ones, dropping some. Of about 75,000 clones in the sample, more than 75% were seen once. Material: peripheral blood. Receptors were obtained from a human donor in a cohort sampled during active COVID-19.

This clone was recorded only once. In DNA, the CDR3 is TGTGCCAGCAGCCCCCACGGGGACACCGGGGAGCTGTTTTTT. It specifies CASSPHGDTGELFF. The rearrangement uses TRBV3-1 (or the pseudogene TRBV3-2) and TRBJ2-2; TRBD2 might be the D (5 bases). The CDR3 totals 14 residues. Trimming removed 4 bases at V and 3 bases at J, with 9 bases between. Per the germline V gene, CDR1 is LGHDT and CDR2 is YNNKEL (reference sequence).

The chain employs TRBV28 and TRBJ1-2; D possibly corresponds to TRBD1 (6 bases). The CDR3 contains 15 residues. Trimming stripped 2 bases from V and 6 bases from J, with 16 bases between. Per the germline V gene, CDR1 is MDHEN and CDR2 is SYDVKM. The CDR3 here is CASSLGTGRGNGYTF. The CDR3 DNA reads as TGTGCCAGCAGTTTAGGAACAGGGAGGGGAAATGGCTACACCTTC.

The genes are TRBV15 and TRBJ1-6, with D hard to call. V was clipped by 0 bases and J by 9 bases, with 12 bases between them. Germline assignment: CDR1 LNHNV and CDR2 YYDKDF (reference sequence). The CDR3 is 15 residues long. CDR3 sequence (DNA): TGTGCCACCAGCAGAGATGGGGAGGGATCTTCACCCCTCCACTTT. It specifies CATSRDGEGSSPLHF.

The chain recombines TRBV4-1 with TRBJ2-3, with TRBD2 identical over 8 bases. With V trimmed by 2 bases and J by 3 bases, 7 bases remained unmatched. The CDR3 has 16 amino acids. Germline V lookup: CDR1 MGHRA, CDR2 YSYEKL. This CDR3 reads CASSQPSGGRTDTQYF. In DNA, the CDR3 is TGCGCCAGCAGCCAACCCTCGGGGGGGCGAACAGATACGCAGTATTTT.

This chain joins TRBV27 and TRBJ2-2; TRBD1 might be the D (6 bases). The ends were cut back, 0 bases at V and 0 bases at J, with 14 bases in the middle. CDR1 MNHEY and CDR2 SMNVEV come from the germline V gene (reference sequence). This CDR3 contains 18 residues. The CDR3 here is CASSLSYGDRTNTGELFF. CDR3 DNA: TGTGCCAGCAGTTTATCGTATGGCGACAGGACGAACACCGGGGAGCTGTTTTTT.

This chain joins TRBV30 and TRBJ1-1, with 7 bases fitting TRBD1. J was trimmed by 1 base and V by 0 bases; bases with no gene match: 5. In germline, CDR1 is GTSNPN, CDR2 SVGIG (reference sequence). This CDR3 has 15 residues. CDR3 protein: CAWSVPDRANTEAFF. The CDR3 region has the DNA TGTGCCTGGAGTGTCCCCGACAGGGCGAACACTGAAGCTTTCTTT.

The V call is TRBV19, the J call TRBJ2-5, with D perhaps matching TRBD2 (5 bases). V was pared by 4 bases and J by 4 bases, with 10 bases between. The CDR3 loop spans 13 amino acids. Looked up from germline, CDR1 is LNHDA and CDR2 is SQIVND (reference sequence). Here the CDR3 DNA reads TGTGCCAGTAGTAAACGAGCGGTAGAGACCCAGTACTTC. Its translation: CASSKRAVETQYF.

V and J are TRBV5-4 and TRBJ2-5; 7 nucleotides line up with TRBD1. Germline CDR1 and CDR2: SGHNT and YYREEE (reference sequence). CDR3 size: 14 residues. J lost 1 base, V lost 4 bases, and 4 bases had no gene match. In DNA, the CDR3 is TGTGCCAGCAGCGGGGGACAGACCCAAGAGACCCAGTACTTC. It is translated as CASSGGQTQETQYF.

The chain employs TRBV28 and TRBJ1-5, with D uncertain. Germline CDR1 MDHEN, CDR2 SYDVKM. Trimming shortened V by 4 bases and J by 0 bases, and 16 bases separated the two germline ends. The CDR3 runs to 17 residues. The CDR3 here is CASSYSMTSNSNQPQHF. CDR3 DNA sequence: TGTGCCAGCAGTTACAGCATGACATCAAATAGCAATCAGCCCCAGCATTTT.

This rearrangement joins TRBV9 to TRBJ1-2; 9 nucleotides match TRBD1. This CDR3 is built from 14 residues. Unmatched junction bases numbered 4, after V lost 3 bases and J lost 4 bases. Germline CDR1 SGDLS, CDR2 YYNGEE. Here the CDR3 reads CASSGGDRAYGYTF. The CDR3 bases are TGTGCCAGCAGCGGAGGGGACAGGGCCTATGGCTACACCTTC.

The chain combines TRBV19 with TRBJ1-5; D is possibly TRBD1 (6 bases). Germline assignment: CDR1 LNHDA and CDR2 SQIVND (reference sequence). V was cut by 4 bases and J by 9 bases, with 19 bases left in between. The CDR3 is 15 amino acids. CDR3: CASSTDGGGAGPQHF. In nucleotides, the CDR3 is TGTGCCAGTAGTACCGATGGGGGGGGCGCAGGGCCCCAGCATTTT.

The CDR3 here is CSIRTRRAPEAFF. As DNA, the CDR3 is TGCAGCATTAGGACTAGGAGGGCCCCTGAAGCTTTCTTT. The chain combines TRBV29-1 with TRBJ1-1; D remains unclear. The length of the CDR3 is 13 residues. Germline CDR1 and CDR2: SQVTM and ANQGSEA. V lost 8 bases and J 6 bases, leaving 19 bases between the germline ends.

The V and J genes are TRBV5-1 and TRBJ1-3; no clear D. The germline gives CDR1 SGHRS, CDR2 YFSETQ. The ends were cut back, 4 bases at V and 4 bases at J, with 21 bases in the middle. The CDR3 contains 17 residues. The CDR3 region has the DNA TGCGCCAGCAGCCCGGACGGGGTACTCCTCCAGGGAAACACCATATATTTT. Residues: CASSPDGVLLQGNTIYF.

The chain couples TRBV7-2 to TRBJ1-4; D perhaps matches TRBD1 (5 bases). The CDR3 runs to 15 residues. Germline V CDR1 and CDR2: SGHTA, FQGNSA. V shed 5 bases and J shed 10 bases, with 20 bases lying between them. CDR3 in DNA: TGTGCCAGCAGCCCCCATCCGGGTGGGGGAGGAAAACTGTTTTTT. It specifies CASSPHPGGGGKLFF. Full variable domain (remainder filled in from reference TRBV7-2 and TRBJ1-4): GAGVSQSPSNKVTEKGKDVELRCDPISGHTALYWYRQSLGQGLEFLIYFQGNSAPDKSGLPSDRFSAERTGGSVSTLTIQRTQQEDSAVYLCASSPHPGGGGKLFFGSGTQLSVL.

The chain uses TRBV10-2 and TRBJ1-1, with a weak D call TRBD1 (6 bases). V was trimmed by 5 bases and J by 4 bases, leaving 14 bases between them. The CDR3 has 14 residues. Germline V gives CDR1 WSHSY, CDR2 SAAADI. CDR3 in amino acids: CASSRGLGGTEAFF. CDR3 sequence (DNA): TGCGCCAGCAGTAGGGGGTTGGGTGGCACTGAAGCTTTCTTT.

The chain is built from TRBV19 and TRBJ2-3, with D perhaps TRBD1 (6 bases). The CDR3 runs 18 residues. Looked up from germline, CDR1 is LNHDA and CDR2 is SQIVND (reference sequence). V shed 4 bases and J shed 1 base, with 21 bases lying between them. CDR3 in DNA: TGTGCCAGTAGTACCCCCACTCCGGGACAAGGAGGCACAGATACGCAGTATTTT. It specifies CASSTPTPGQGGTDTQYF.

V gene TRBV19 combines with J gene TRBJ2-2, with D maybe TRBD2 (5 bases). Trimming shortened V by 5 bases and J by 1 base, and 11 bases separated the two germline ends. The CDR3 contains 15 residues. CDR1 LNHDA and CDR2 SQIVND come from the germline V gene (reference sequence). Here the CDR3 DNA reads TGTGCCAGTAGTCTTCTCGCGGGGAACACCGGGGAGCTGTTTTTT. This codes for CASSLLAGNTGELFF.

The chain joins TRBV28 to TRBJ1-2; the D is unclear. The CDR3 has 14 amino acids. The ends were cut back, 4 bases at V and 6 bases at J, with 15 bases in the middle. Germline values: CDR1 MDHEN, CDR2 SYDVKM. CDR3 sequence: CASSSPHSGNGYTF. In DNA, the CDR3 is TGTGCCAGCAGTTCTCCCCACAGTGGAAATGGCTACACCTTC.

J is TRBJ1-2 and V is TRBV7-9, with 9 bases matching TRBD1. The germline CDR1 and CDR2 sequences are SEHNR and FQNEAQ (reference sequence). J lost 4 bases, V lost 1 base, and 4 bases had no gene match. The CDR3 runs to 15 residues. CDR3 amino acids: CASSLGDRASYGYTF. In DNA form, the CDR3 reads TGTGCCAGCAGCTTAGGGGACAGGGCCAGCTATGGCTACACCTTC.

The gene calls are TRBV11-3 and TRBJ2-1, with a tentative D call TRBD1 (7 bases). The germline V and J ends were trimmed by 4 bases and 10 bases, with 11 bases remaining between them. Looked up from germline, CDR1 is SGHNT and CDR2 is YENEEA. This CDR3 has 12 residues. The CDR3 spells CASSSGGGEQFF. CDR3 bases: TGTGCCAGCAGCTCAGGAGGGGGCGAGCAGTTCTTC.

The chain employs TRBV19 and TRBJ1-5; D is undetermined. Looked up from germline, CDR1 is LNHDA and CDR2 is SQIVND (reference sequence). The CDR3 totals 13 residues. Trimming removed 4 bases at V and 7 bases at J, with 11 bases between. CDR3 coding DNA: TGTGCCAGTAGTACCCAACCGGGACAGCCCCAGCATTTT. It is translated as CASSTQPGQPQHF.

V and J are TRBV7-9 and TRBJ2-1, with TRBD2 matching over 8 bases. V shed 0 bases and J 7 bases; nucleotides not matched to a gene: 5. This CDR3 is 15 amino acids long. CDR1 is SEHNR, CDR2 FQNEAQ, per germline (reference sequence). CDR3 sequence (DNA): TGTGCCAGCAGCTTAGCACTAGCGGAAGGAAATGAGCAGTTCTTC. It is translated as CASSLALAEGNEQFF.

The rearrangement links TRBV7-9 to TRBJ2-3; no clear D. This CDR3 spans 16 amino acids. Trimming removed 5 bases at V and 3 bases at J, with 18 bases between. Germline values: CDR1 SEHNR, CDR2 FQNEAQ (reference sequence). The CDR3 nucleotides are TGTGCCAGCAGCCCGGTTGACACCGGTGGGACAGATACGCAGTATTTT. This encodes CASSPVDTGGTDTQYF.

V is TRBV18 and J is TRBJ1-6; 8 positions agree with TRBD1. The CDR3 spans 20 residues. Unmatched junction bases numbered 20, after V lost 4 bases and J lost 6 bases. Looked up from germline, CDR1 is KGHSH and CDR2 is LQKENI. For the CDR3, the DNA is TGTGCCAGCTCACGCGTCCATACCAAGACAGGGGTTGAAGGTAATTCACCCCTCCACTTT. Translating gives CASSRVHTKTGVEGNSPLHF.

This chain joins TRBV19 and TRBJ1-5, with D tentatively TRBD1 (6 bases). This CDR3 is built from 15 residues. Germline assignment: CDR1 LNHDA and CDR2 SQIVND (reference sequence). Trimming shortened V by 3 bases and J by 5 bases, and 14 bases separated the two germline ends. The CDR3 spells CASSISRGSHQPQHF. DNA of the CDR3: TGTGCCAGTAGTATCAGCAGGGGATCACATCAGCCCCAGCATTTT.

J is TRBJ1-2 and V is TRBV5-6; D gene unclear. The CDR3 loop spans 14 amino acids. CDR1 and CDR2 from the germline V gene are SGHDT and YYEEEE. V dropped 5 bases and J dropped 5 bases, with 16 bases sitting between them. CDR3 residues: CASSSRTEGYGYTF. DNA of the CDR3: TGTGCCAGCAGTTCCCGGACCGAGGGATATGGCTACACCTTC. Full variable domain (rest looked up from reference TRBV5-6 and TRBJ1-2): DAGVTQSPTHLIKTRGQQVTLRCSPKSGHDTVSWYQQALGQGPQFIFQYYEEEERQRGNFPDRFSGHQFPNYSSELNVNALLLGDSALYLCASSSRTEGYGYTFGSGTRLTVV.

The chain has TRBV7-6 and TRBJ1-1, with a tentative D call TRBD1 (5 bases). Trimming took 5 bases from V and 3 from J, leaving 16 bases between them. Germline-derived CDR1 and CDR2 are SGHVS and FNYEAQ. The CDR3 runs to 15 residues. This CDR3 is CASSPRDWPDTEAFF. DNA for the CDR3: TGTGCCAGCAGCCCACGGGACTGGCCGGACACTGAAGCTTTCTTT.